These T cell receptor beta chains were read from a single sample in a study of identical twins. TCRdb called the 5' RACE reads again in MiXCR, with one record for every CDR3 protein. The sample has 450,000 or so distinct CDR3 sequences, approximately 14% seen once. The same data also contributed to another study, on yellow fever vaccine responses in identical twins.

The specimen sequenced was CD4+ T cells sorted from blood. The receptors shown here come from a woman between 18 and 30 years old in good health. Both conserved end residues are part of each CDR3. A D gene is named only where the DNA matches it firmly. Only part of the rows carry a size: once, few, many, or a class if the clone is expanded.

D: -
V: TRBV25-1
J: TRBJ2-5
size: many
CDR3: CASSEYRNAETQYF
DNA: TGTGCCAGCAGTGAATATCGGAACGCAGAGACCCAGTACTTC

D: -
V: TRBV12-3/TRBV12-4
J: TRBJ2-1
size: few
CDR3: CASSPFDEQFF
DNA: TGTGCCAGCAGTCCCTTTGATGAGCAGTTCTTC

D: TRBD2
V: TRBV20-1
J: TRBJ2-3
size: -
CDR3: CSAPGLAGVITQYF
DNA: TGCAGTGCCCCGGGACTAGCGGGAGTTATTACGCAGTATTTT

D: -
V: TRBV11-2
J: TRBJ2-3
size: -
CDR3: CASRSLGDTQYF
DNA: TGTGCCAGCAGATCGCTTGGAGATACGCAGTATTTT

D: TRBD1
V: TRBV29-1
J: TRBJ2-5
size: -
CDR3: CSVEKDRGETQYF
DNA: TGCAGCGTTGAGAAGGACAGGGGAGAGACCCAGTACTTC

D: TRBD2
V: TRBV7-2
J: TRBJ2-3
size: many
CDR3: CASSLGGLAGQDTQYF
DNA: TGTGCCAGCAGCTTAGGGGGACTAGCGGGACAAGATACGCAGTATTTT

D: -
V: TRBV7-3
J: TRBJ2-6
size: few
CDR3: CASTTSGGANVLTF
DNA: TGTGCCAGCACCACCTCAGGAGGGGCCAACGTCCTGACTTTC

D: TRBD1
V: TRBV7-6
J: TRBJ1-1
size: few
CDR3: CASSSWTGGFLNTEAFF
DNA: TGTGCCAGCAGCTCCTGGACAGGGGGATTCCTTAACACTGAAGCTTTCTTT

D: -
V: TRBV20-1
J: TRBJ2-1
size: -
CDR3: CSASKGTDEQFF
DNA: TGCAGTGCTAGTAAGGGGACCGATGAGCAGTTCTTC

D: TRBD1
V: TRBV27
J: TRBJ1-1
size: few
CDR3: CASSLGGQGAGNTEAFF
DNA: TGTGCCAGCAGTTTGGGTGGACAGGGGGCCGGAAACACTGAAGCTTTCTTT

D: TRBD1
V: TRBV6-5
J: TRBJ2-5
size: -
CDR3: CASSYLPGGLLYF
DNA: TGTGCCAGCAGTTACCTCCCAGGGGGCTTACTCTACTTC

D: TRBD2
V: TRBV30
J: TRBJ2-2
size: -
CDR3: CAWTPPSGRGTGELFF
DNA: TGTGCCTGGACCCCGCCGAGCGGGAGGGGAACCGGGGAGCTGTTTTTT

D: -
V: TRBV24-1
J: TRBJ2-3
size: few
CDR3: CATSDLGTSSTDTQYF
DNA: TGTGCCACCAGTGATTTGGGAACTTCTAGCACAGATACGCAGTATTTT

D: -
V: TRBV18
J: TRBJ2-7
size: few
CDR3: CASSHGKSNEQYF
DNA: TGTGCCAGCTCACACGGGAAAAGCAACGAGCAGTACTTC

D: -
V: TRBV5-6
J: TRBJ2-7
size: few
CDR3: CASSYDSRSEQYF
DNA: TGTGCCAGCAGCTATGACAGCCGCAGCGAGCAGTACTTC

D: TRBD1
V: TRBV29-1
J: TRBJ1-5
size: once
CDR3: CSVSGGSGPDQPQHF
DNA: TGCAGCGTTTCAGGGGGCAGTGGTCCGGATCAGCCCCAGCATTTT

D: TRBD1
V: TRBV20-1
J: TRBJ1-5
size: many
CDR3: CSARTGTEVGQPQHF
DNA: TGCAGTGCTAGGACCGGGACAGAGGTGGGTCAGCCCCAGCATTTT

D: TRBD2
V: TRBV3-1
J: TRBJ2-7
size: few
CDR3: CASSRGLAETGSTYEQYF
DNA: TGTGCCAGCAGCCGGGGACTAGCGGAGACGGGAAGTACCTACGAGCAGTACTTC

D: -
V: TRBV20-1
J: TRBJ2-7
size: few
CDR3: CSASPKGGGYF
DNA: TGCAGTGCTAGCCCAAAGGGAGGGGGGTACTTC

D: TRBD2
V: TRBV4-2
J: TRBJ2-7
size: many
CDR3: CASSQDPGGLAGGPSYEQYF
DNA: TGTGCCAGCAGCCAAGATCCGGGGGGACTAGCGGGAGGGCCGTCCTACGAGCAGTACTTC

D: TRBD1
V: TRBV11-2
J: TRBJ2-7
size: few
CDR3: CASSLGGGGFLASYEQYF
DNA: TGTGCCAGCAGCTTAGGAGGGGGCGGCTTCTTAGCGTCCTACGAGCAGTACTTC

D: TRBD2
V: TRBV5-1
J: TRBJ2-3
size: many
CDR3: CASSAAGGPFGTDTQYF
DNA: TGCGCCAGCAGCGCAGCGGGAGGGCCATTTGGCACAGATACGCAGTATTTT

D: TRBD1
V: TRBV20-1
J: TRBJ1-5
size: few
CDR3: CSARLTGGVGQPQHF
DNA: TGCAGTGCTAGACTGACAGGGGGCGTTGGTCAGCCCCAGCATTTT

D: -
V: TRBV20-1
J: TRBJ2-7
size: few
CDR3: CSARDHLPPYEQYF
DNA: TGCAGTGCTAGAGATCATCTTCCCCCCTACGAGCAGTACTTC